Below, one T cell receptor beta chain is given with its context. Its antigen is still unknown. TCRdb reanalysed the 5' RACE reads using MiXCR and keeps one entry per CDR3 protein. The sample records around 450,000 distinct CDR3 sequences, more than 25% being singletons. This sample was included in a study of CD8 T cells in ankylosing spondylitis. Overall study findings and caveats: Within ankylosing spondylitis blood, a TCR beta motif made up of several highly homologous variants appeared to be characteristic.

The CDR3 spans 13 residues. V lost 7 bases and J lost 2; bases outside the gene matches: 4. The germline CDR1 and CDR2 sequences are MNHNY and SVGAGI (reference sequence). This TCR came from a male donor with ankylosing spondylitis. Sequencing was done on a sample of blood, either unsorted or a sorted T cell fraction (not recorded which). The chain carries TRBV6-6 and TRBJ1-2, with TRBD1 matching 7 bases. CDR3 in DNA: TGTGCCAGCACCCAGACAGGGAACTATGGCTACACCTTC. Translating gives CASTQTGNYGYTF.